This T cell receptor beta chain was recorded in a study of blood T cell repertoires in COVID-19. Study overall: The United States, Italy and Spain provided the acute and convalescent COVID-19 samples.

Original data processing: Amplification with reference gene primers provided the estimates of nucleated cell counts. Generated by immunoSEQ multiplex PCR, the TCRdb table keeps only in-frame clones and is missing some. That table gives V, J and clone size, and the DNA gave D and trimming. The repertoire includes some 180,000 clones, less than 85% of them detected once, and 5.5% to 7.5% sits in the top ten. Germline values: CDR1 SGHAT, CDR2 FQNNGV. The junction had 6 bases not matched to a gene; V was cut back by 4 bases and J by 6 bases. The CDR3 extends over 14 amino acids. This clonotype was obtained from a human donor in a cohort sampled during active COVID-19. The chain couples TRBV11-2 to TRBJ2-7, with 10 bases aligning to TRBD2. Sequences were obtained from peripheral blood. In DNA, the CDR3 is TGTGCCAGCAGCTCCACTAGCGGGGTCGGCGAGCAGTACTTC. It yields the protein CASSSTSGVGEQYF. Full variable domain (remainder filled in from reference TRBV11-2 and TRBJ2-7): EAGVAQSPRYKIIEKRQSVAFWCNPISGHATLYWYQQILGQGPKLLIQFQNNGVVDDSQLPKDRFSAERLKGVDSTLKIQPAKLEDSAVYLCASSSTSGVGEQYFGPGTRLTVT.